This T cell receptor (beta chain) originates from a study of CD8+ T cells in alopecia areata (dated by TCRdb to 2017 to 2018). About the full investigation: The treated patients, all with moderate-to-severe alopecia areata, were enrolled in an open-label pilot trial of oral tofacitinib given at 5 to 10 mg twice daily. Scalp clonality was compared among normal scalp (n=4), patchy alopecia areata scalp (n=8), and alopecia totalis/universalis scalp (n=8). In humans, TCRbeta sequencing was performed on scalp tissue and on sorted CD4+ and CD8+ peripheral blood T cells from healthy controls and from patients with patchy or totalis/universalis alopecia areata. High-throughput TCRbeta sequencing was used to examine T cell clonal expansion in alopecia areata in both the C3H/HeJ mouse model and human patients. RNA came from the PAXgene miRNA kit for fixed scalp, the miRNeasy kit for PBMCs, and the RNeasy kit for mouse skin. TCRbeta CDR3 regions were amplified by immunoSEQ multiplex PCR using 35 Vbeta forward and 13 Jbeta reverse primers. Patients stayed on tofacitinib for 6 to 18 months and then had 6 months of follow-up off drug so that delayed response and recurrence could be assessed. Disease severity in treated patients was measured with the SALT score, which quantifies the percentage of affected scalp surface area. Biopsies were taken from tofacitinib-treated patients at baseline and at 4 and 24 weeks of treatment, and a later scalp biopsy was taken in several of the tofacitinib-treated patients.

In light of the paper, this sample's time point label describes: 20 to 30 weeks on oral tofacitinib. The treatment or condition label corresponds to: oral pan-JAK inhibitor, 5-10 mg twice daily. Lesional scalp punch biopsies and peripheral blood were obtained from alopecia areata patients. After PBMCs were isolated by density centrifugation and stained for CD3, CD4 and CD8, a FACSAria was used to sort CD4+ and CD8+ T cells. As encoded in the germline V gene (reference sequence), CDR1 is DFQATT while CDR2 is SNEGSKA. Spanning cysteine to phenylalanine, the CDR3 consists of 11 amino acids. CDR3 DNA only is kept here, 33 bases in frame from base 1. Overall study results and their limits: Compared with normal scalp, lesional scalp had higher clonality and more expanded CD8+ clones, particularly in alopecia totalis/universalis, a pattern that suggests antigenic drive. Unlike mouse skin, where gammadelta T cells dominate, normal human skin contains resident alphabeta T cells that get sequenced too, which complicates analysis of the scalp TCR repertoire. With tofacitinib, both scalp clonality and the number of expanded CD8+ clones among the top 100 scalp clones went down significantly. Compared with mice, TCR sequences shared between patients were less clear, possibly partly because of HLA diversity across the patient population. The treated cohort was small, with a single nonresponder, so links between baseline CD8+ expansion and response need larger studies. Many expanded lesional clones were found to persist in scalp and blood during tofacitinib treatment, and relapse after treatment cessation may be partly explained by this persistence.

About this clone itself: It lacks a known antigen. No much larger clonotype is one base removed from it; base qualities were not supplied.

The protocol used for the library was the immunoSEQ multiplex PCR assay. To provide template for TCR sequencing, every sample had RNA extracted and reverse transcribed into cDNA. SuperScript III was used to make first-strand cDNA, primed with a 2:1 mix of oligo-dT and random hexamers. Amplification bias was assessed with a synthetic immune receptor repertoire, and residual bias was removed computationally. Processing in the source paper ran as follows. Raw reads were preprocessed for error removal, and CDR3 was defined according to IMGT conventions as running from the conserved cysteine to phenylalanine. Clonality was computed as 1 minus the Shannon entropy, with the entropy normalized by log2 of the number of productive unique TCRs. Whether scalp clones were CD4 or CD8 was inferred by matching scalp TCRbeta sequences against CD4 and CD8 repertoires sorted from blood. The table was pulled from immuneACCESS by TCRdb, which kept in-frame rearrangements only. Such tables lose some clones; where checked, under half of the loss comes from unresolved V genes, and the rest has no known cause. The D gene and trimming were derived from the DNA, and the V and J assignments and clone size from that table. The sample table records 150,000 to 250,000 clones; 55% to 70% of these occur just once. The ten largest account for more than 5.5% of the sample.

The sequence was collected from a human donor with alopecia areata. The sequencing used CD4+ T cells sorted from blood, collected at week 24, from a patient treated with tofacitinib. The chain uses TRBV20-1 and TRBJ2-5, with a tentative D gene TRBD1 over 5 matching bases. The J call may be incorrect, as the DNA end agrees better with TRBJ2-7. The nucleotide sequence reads TGCAGTGGAAAAGGGGCCTACGAGCAGTACTTC. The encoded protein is CSGKGAYEQYF.